Presented here are 10 T cell receptor beta chains from one specimen sequenced in a study of beta chain features in type 1 diabetes. Whole-study findings and limits: Among all four CD4+ subsets, Type 1 diabetes patients had TCRB CDR3s that were moderately but significantly shorter.

Their specific antigens are unknown. The isolated RNA, all of it, was reverse transcribed, so expressed TCRB transcripts were what got sequenced. Clones were sequenced by immunoSEQ multiplex PCR, and TCRdb holds only the in-frame ones, with some missing. This table holds approximately 260,000 clones, approximately 24% found once. Sequencing was carried out using naive CD4+ T cells from blood. Receptors were obtained from a woman in her twenties or thirties with type 1 diabetes.

This clone was counted between two and nine times. V gene TRBV7-6 combines with J gene TRBJ2-1, with 7 positions matching TRBD2. Per germline, CDR1 SGHVS and CDR2 FNYEAQ. V lost 3 bases and J lost 6; bases outside the gene matches: 8. CDR3 length: 15 amino acids. The CDR3 loop reads CASSLARTRINEQFF. In DNA form, the CDR3 reads TGTGCCAGCAGCTTGGCGCGGACTAGGATCAATGAGCAGTTCTTC.

The CDR3 DNA reads as TGTGCCAGCAGCTTCAATTGGGGCGCCAATGAGCAGTTCTTC. Translating it yields CASSFNWGANEQFF. The chain employs TRBV7-2 and TRBJ2-1; a possible D gene is TRBD1 (5 bases). Trimming took 3 bases from V and 6 from J, leaving 12 bases between them. The germline V gene has CDR1 SGHTA and CDR2 FQGNSA. The CDR3 covers 14 residues.

This clone showed up just a few times. The chain is built from TRBV9 and TRBJ2-1; 10 nucleotides agree with TRBD2. This CDR3 has 17 amino acids. Looked up from germline, CDR1 is SGDLS and CDR2 is YYNGEE. V lost 0 bases and J lost 3; bases outside the gene matches: 6. CDR3 sequence (DNA): TGTGCCAGCAGCGTAGCGCTAGCGGGAGATCTCTACAATGAGCAGTTCTTC. This gives the protein CASSVALAGDLYNEQFF. Looking up the rest from reference TRBV9 and TRBJ2-1 gives the full variable domain: DSGVTQTPKHLITATGQRVTLRCSPRSGDLSVYWYQQSLDQGLQFLIQYYNGEERAKGNILERFSAQQFPDLHSELNLSSLELGDSALYFCASSVALAGDLYNEQFFGPGTRLTVL.

This clone was picked up a small number of times. V gene TRBV30 combines with J gene TRBJ2-7, with 8 bases identical to TRBD2. The CDR3 has 13 amino acids. Germline V gene lookup returns CDR1 GTSNPN and CDR2 SVGIG (reference sequence). The V segment lost 2 bases and the J segment 2 bases; nucleotides outside the gene matches: 2. DNA of the CDR3: TGTGCCTGGAGTCCGGGACTAGCCTACGAGCAGTACTTC. It specifies CAWSPGLAYEQYF.

The rearrangement uses TRBV29-1 and TRBJ2-1; 10 nucleotides align to TRBD2. The CDR3 is 14 residues long. Germline values: CDR1 SQVTM, CDR2 ANQGSEA. Germline trimming cut 6 bases from V and 8 bases from J; bases unmatched to any gene: 10. DNA for the CDR3: TGCAGCGTAGCTAGCGGGAGAGCGGGATATGAGCAGTTCTTC. Translated, it gives CSVASGRAGYEQFF.

This chain joins TRBV10-3 and TRBJ2-5, with D possibly matching TRBD1 (6 bases). The V end was cut by 11 bases, the J end by 3 bases, with 13 bases between. Germline CDR1 ENHRY, CDR2 SYGVKD. This CDR3 region has 12 residues. Here the CDR3 DNA reads TGTGCCGCCCGTACAGGGAAAGAGACCCAGTACTTC. Protein sequence: CAARTGKETQYF.

This clone appeared a few times. The genes are TRBV28 and TRBJ1-2; no reliable D call. Germline V gene lookup returns CDR1 MDHEN and CDR2 SYDVKM. The CDR3 has 11 residues. V was cut by 3 bases and J by 6 bases, with 5 bases left in between. The CDR3 DNA reads TGTGCCAGCAGTTTGCGAGATGGCTACACCTTC. Protein sequence: CASSLRDGYTF.

This clone was picked up a small number of times. CDR3 in DNA: TGTGCCAGCAAGGCAGGGTCGGGTGGCTACACCTTC. This translates into CASKAGSGGYTF. The gene calls are TRBV2 and TRBJ1-2; TRBD1 might be the D (5 bases). Trimming stripped 7 bases from V and 7 bases from J, with 13 bases between. Per germline, CDR1 SNHLY and CDR2 FYNNEI. The CDR3 contains 12 residues.

This clone was seen only a few times. The genes are TRBV5-1 and TRBJ2-1, with a tentative D call TRBD2 (5 bases). This CDR3 is built from 14 residues. V was shortened by 4 bases and J by 8 bases, with 16 bases between the two germline ends. Germline CDR1 SGHRS, CDR2 YFSETQ. The CDR3 loop is CASSPEDSSDEQFF. The CDR3 DNA sequence: TGCGCCAGCAGCCCGGAGGACTCTTCGGATGAGCAGTTCTTC.

This clone has more than one count but fewer than ten. Here the CDR3 DNA reads TGCGCCAGCAGGGGAACAGGATCCACTGAAGCTTTCTTT. Protein: CASRGTGSTEAFF. This chain links TRBV4-1 with TRBJ1-1; possible D gene TRBD1, 5 bases. Germline CDR1 and CDR2: MGHRA and YSYEKL. V gave up 6 bases and J gave up 4 bases, with 12 bases separating them. This CDR3 is built from 13 residues.